This passage covers 16 T cell receptor beta chains from one sample sequenced in a study of blood T cell repertoires in COVID-19. Only in-frame clones appear in the TCRdb table, and some are missing; sequencing was by immunoSEQ multiplex PCR. The data show just under 50,000 clones, 80% to 90% seen once. Specimen: peripheral blood. These receptors all come from a human donor in a cohort sampled during active COVID-19.

This clone was seen a single time. J is TRBJ2-2 and V is TRBV4-3, with D unresolved. CDR3 size: 13 residues. V was pared by 0 bases and J by 7 bases, with 6 bases between. The V gene's germline CDR1 is LGHNA and CDR2 YSLEER. The CDR3 protein is CASSQERGGELFF. The DNA for the CDR3 is TGCGCCAGCAGCCAAGAGAGAGGCGGGGAGCTGTTTTTT.

The chain combines TRBV6-6 with TRBJ1-6; a weak D match, TRBD1 (6 bases). Germline V lookup: CDR1 MNHNY, CDR2 SVGAGI (reference sequence). The length of the CDR3 is 18 residues. Trimming cost V 5 bases and J 0 bases, with 17 bases left between them. CDR3 nucleotides: TGTGCCAGCAGTCCTTCAAAAGGGACAAGCTCCTATAATTCACCCCTCCACTTT. Its protein product is CASSPSKGTSSYNSPLHF.

The chain employs TRBV19 and TRBJ1-1; a possible D gene is TRBD1 (5 bases). The germline V gene has CDR1 LNHDA and CDR2 SQIVND (reference sequence). The CDR3 length is 14 residues. Trimming stripped 3 bases from V and 0 bases from J, with 8 bases between. The CDR3 region is CASSMGLLNTEAFF. CDR3 nucleotide sequence: TGTGCCAGTAGTATGGGACTGCTGAACACTGAAGCTTTCTTT.

This chain's CDR3 is CASSDRRSTDTQYF. DNA for the CDR3: TGTGCCAGTAGTGACAGGCGGAGCACAGATACGCAGTATTTT. The chain has TRBV19 and TRBJ2-3, with D tentatively TRBD1 (6 bases). Germline V lookup: CDR1 LNHDA, CDR2 SQIVND (reference sequence). The CDR3 is made up of 14 amino acids. V was pared by 5 bases and J by 0 bases, with 9 bases between. Combining the CDR3 with reference TRBV19 and TRBJ2-3 gives the whole variable domain DGGITQSPKYLFRKEGQNVTLSCEQNLNHDAMYWYRQDPGQGLRLIYYSQIVNDFQKGDIAEGYSVSREKKESFPLTVTSAQKNPTAFYLCASSDRRSTDTQYFGPGTRLTVL.

This clone was seen only a few times. The rearrangement links TRBV2 to TRBJ2-3; 10 nucleotides agree with TRBD1. Germline CDR1 and CDR2: SNHLY and FYNNEI. V lost 3 bases and J lost 3; bases outside the gene matches: 6. CDR3 length equals 16 residues. The CDR3 DNA follows: TGTGCCAGCAGTGAGACAGGGGGCAAGAGTACAGATACGCAGTATTTT. It specifies CASSETGGKSTDTQYF. The full variable domain, in which reference TRBV2 and TRBJ2-3 provide the parts outside the CDR3, is EPEVTQTPSHQVTQMGQEVILRCVPISNHLYFYWYRQILGQKVEFLVSFYNNEISEKSEIFDDQFSVERPDGSNFTLKIRSTKLEDSAMYFCASSETGGKSTDTQYFGPGTRLTVL.

CDR3 nucleotides: TGTGCCACCAGTGACGCTGCTACAGGGGGATCCTACAATGAGCAGTTCTTC. Translation gives CATSDAATGGSYNEQFF. V gene TRBV24-1 combines with J gene TRBJ2-1; 8 bases align to TRBD1. This CDR3 contains 17 residues. The trim removed 4 bases at V and 1 base at J, leaving 8 bases unmatched. Germline V lookup: CDR1 KGHDR, CDR2 SFDVKD.

The chain recombines TRBV11-2 with TRBJ2-3, with D hard to call. V was clipped by 2 bases and J by 3 bases, with 15 bases between them. The CDR3 is 16 residues long. Per germline, CDR1 SGHAT and CDR2 FQNNGV. CDR3 sequence: CASSLNPSGLTDTQYF. For the CDR3, the DNA is TGTGCCAGCAGCTTAAATCCTAGTGGTTTGACAGATACGCAGTATTTT.

V gene TRBV6-5 combines with J gene TRBJ2-1; 13 nucleotides align to TRBD2. The length of the CDR3 is 16 residues. Losses at the gene ends were 4 bases for V and 6 bases for J; bases not matched to a gene: 6. Per the germline V gene, CDR1 is MNHEY and CDR2 is SVGAGI. This chain's CDR3 is CASSSRTSGSFNEQFF. CDR3 sequence (DNA): TGTGCCAGCAGTTCACGGACTAGCGGGAGTTTCAATGAGCAGTTCTTC.

The rearrangement joins TRBV28 to TRBJ2-7, with D possibly being TRBD1 (7 bases). V was pared by 0 bases and J by 3 bases, with 12 bases between. The germline V gene encodes CDR1 MDHEN and CDR2 SYDVKM. The CDR3 runs 15 residues. CDR3 coding DNA: TGTGCCAGCAGTTTATGGCAGGGGGGTTTCTACGAGCAGTACTTC. Encoded protein: CASSLWQGGFYEQYF.

The chain uses TRBV28 and TRBJ1-5; 8 bases are a match to TRBD1. CDR1 and CDR2 from the germline V gene are MDHEN and SYDVKM. CDR3 length: 13 amino acids. V trimming: 4 bases; J trimming: 11 bases; junction bases outside the gene matches: 7. CDR3 coding DNA: TGTGCCAGCAGTTCAGGACAGGGTCGGACCCAGCATTTT. It translates to CASSSGQGRTQHF.

This clone has more than one count but fewer than ten. The V call is TRBV5-1, the J call TRBJ1-1; no clear D gene. The CDR3 extends over 15 amino acids. Looked up from germline, CDR1 is SGHRS and CDR2 is YFSETQ. V lost 0 bases and J 6 bases, leaving 15 bases between the germline ends. CDR3 in amino acids: CASSLAGEGWPEAFF. CDR3 bases: TGCGCCAGCAGCTTGGCCGGGGAAGGATGGCCTGAAGCTTTCTTT.

The chain couples TRBV9 to TRBJ1-2; unclear D gene. The germline V gene has CDR1 SGDLS and CDR2 YYNGEE. The CDR3 contains 14 residues. V gave up 0 bases and J gave up 8 bases, with 14 bases separating them. The CDR3 sequence is CASSVAEWSGGYTF. The CDR3 DNA reads as TGTGCCAGCAGCGTAGCGGAGTGGTCGGGAGGCTACACCTTC.

This CDR3 reads CASSLVPVNQPQHF. CDR3 in DNA: TGTGCCAGCAGCTTAGTTCCAGTCAATCAGCCCCAGCATTTT. The gene calls are TRBV7-2 and TRBJ1-5; D gene unclear. V lost 1 base to trimming and J lost 3 bases, with 7 bases between them. The CDR3 has 14 amino acids. Looked up from germline, CDR1 is SGHTA and CDR2 is FQGNSA. The full variable domain, in which reference TRBV7-2 and TRBJ1-5 provide the parts outside the CDR3, is GAGVSQSPSNKVTEKGKDVELRCDPISGHTALYWYRQSLGQGLEFLIYFQGNSAPDKSGLPSDRFSAERTGGSVSTLTIQRTQQEDSAVYLCASSLVPVNQPQHFGDGTRLSIL.

V gene TRBV11-1 combines with J gene TRBJ2-1; TRBD1 matches at 7 bases. Germline V gene sequence: CDR1 SGHAT, CDR2 FQDESV (reference sequence). V shed 5 bases and J 1 base; nucleotides not matched to a gene: 8. The CDR3 is 16 residues long. CDR3 amino acids: CASSPQTGNSYNEQFF. CDR3 nucleotide sequence: TGTGCCAGCAGCCCGCAGACAGGGAATTCCTACAATGAGCAGTTCTTC.

The chain recombines TRBV28 with TRBJ1-3; D gene unclear. V lost 1 base to trimming and J lost 0 bases, with 7 bases between them. Germline V gene data show CDR1 as MDHEN and CDR2 as SYDVKM. CDR3 size: 15 residues. The CDR3 spells CASSLYLASGNTIYF. The DNA for the CDR3 is TGTGCCAGCAGTTTATATTTAGCCTCTGGAAACACCATATATTTT.

This clone was counted a few times. The chain is built from TRBV5-8 and TRBJ2-3, with a possible D match to TRBD2 (6 bases). In germline, CDR1 is SGHTS, CDR2 YDEGEE. V lost 2 bases to trimming and J lost 0 bases, with 10 bases between them. The CDR3 has 15 residues. The CDR3 region is CASSFDGTSTDTQYF. The CDR3 region has the DNA TGTGCCAGCAGCTTCGACGGGACTAGCACAGATACGCAGTATTTT.